The clone carrying this TCR beta chain showed up many times. Its specificity is not known. TCRdb re-analysed the 5' RACE reads in MiXCR, keeping a single row per CDR3 protein. The top ten clones hold approximately 3.5% of a sample with 200,000 to 250,000 distinct CDR3 sequences, 3% to 4% of them seen once. This entry is derived from a study of T cells after yellow fever vaccination. Study-level information: Preparation of the low-cell-number fractions used SMART-Seq v4 Ultra Low Input.

Between the trimmed V and J ends, which lost 4 bases and 10 bases, there was a span of 22 bases. The germline V gene has CDR1 LGHNA and CDR2 YSLEER. The CDR3 is 16 amino acids. Study results and limitations: Overall, a small share of clonotypes was seen in both CD4 and CD8 compartments. Re-detected after boosting: most primary clones, 96% of CD4 and roughly 90% of CD8.

The receptor was isolated from a man aged 18 to 30 who received the YFV17D yellow fever vaccine. The V gene is TRBV4-3, the J gene TRBJ1-4, with a possible D match to TRBD1 (5 bases). The material sequenced was CD4+ T cells sorted from PBMCs, taken 10 days after the yellow fever booster vaccination. This CDR3 reads CASSPQVTGGYGKLFF. As DNA, the CDR3 is TGCGCCAGCAGCCCCCAAGTCACGGGGGGATATGGAAAACTGTTTTTT.